These 15 T cell receptor beta chains originate from one sample sequenced in a study of blood T cell repertoires in COVID-19. The protocol was immunoSEQ multiplex PCR, while the TCRdb copy is restricted to in-frame clones and leaves out a portion. Of around 700,000 clones listed, around 89% are singletons. The source material was peripheral blood. The source of these receptors is a woman aged 18 to 35 with acute or convalescent COVID-19.

This sequence joins TRBV30 and TRBJ1-4; 9 nucleotides line up with TRBD1. This CDR3 is 16 amino acids long. Germline V gene data show CDR1 as GTSNPN and CDR2 as SVGIG (reference sequence). J was trimmed by 7 bases and V by 0 bases; bases with no gene match: 9. The CDR3 region has the DNA TGTGCCTGGAGTGTACTGGAAGGGACAGGGCCTGAAAAACTGTTTTTT. It translates to CAWSVLEGTGPEKLFF.

The rearrangement uses TRBV3-1 (or the pseudogene TRBV3-2) and TRBJ1-1; D is perhaps TRBD1 (6 bases). This CDR3 spans 14 amino acids. V shed 3 bases and J shed 4 bases, with 12 bases lying between them. Germline CDR1 reads LGHDT; CDR2 reads YNNKEL (reference sequence). For the CDR3, the DNA is TGTGCCAGCAGCCACACAGGGTACGGCACTGAAGCTTTCTTT. This gives the protein CASSHTGYGTEAFF.

The J gene is TRBJ1-6, the V gene TRBV9; TRBD1 aligns across 10 bases. This CDR3 spans 15 amino acids. V lost 4 bases and J lost 10; bases outside the gene matches: 8. Germline V gene sequence: CDR1 SGDLS, CDR2 YYNGEE. This chain's CDR3 is CASSPRQGAGSPLHF. The CDR3 region has the DNA TGTGCCAGCAGCCCTCGACAGGGGGCAGGATCACCCCTCCACTTT.

The chain employs TRBV29-1 and TRBJ2-7, with D perhaps TRBD2 (5 bases). This CDR3 is built from 13 residues. V was trimmed by 4 bases and J by 2 bases, leaving 12 bases between them. Germline CDR1 is SQVTM and CDR2 is ANQGSEA. DNA of the CDR3: TGCAGCGTTGTTACGGAGGCCCCCTACGAGCAGTACTTC. This translates into CSVVTEAPYEQYF.

The chain combines TRBV6-5 with TRBJ1-5; a weak D match, TRBD1 (5 bases). The V end lost 6 bases, the J end lost 4 bases, and 16 bases lay between the germline ends. From germline, CDR1 is MNHEY and CDR2 SVGAGI. The CDR3 totals 15 residues. The CDR3 loop reads CASSPAGTQNQPQHF. DNA of the CDR3: TGTGCCAGCAGCCCAGCGGGGACCCAAAATCAGCCCCAGCATTTT.

The chain couples TRBV5-1 to TRBJ2-5; 14 nucleotides agree with TRBD2. CDR3 length equals 14 residues. The V segment lost 3 bases and the J segment 7 bases; nucleotides outside the gene matches: 2. Germline V gene sequence: CDR1 SGHRS, CDR2 YFSETQ. This chain's CDR3 is CASSSGTSGGTQYF. The CDR3 DNA reads as TGCGCCAGCAGCTCCGGGACTAGCGGGGGGACCCAGTACTTC.

This chain connects TRBV5-8 to TRBJ1-2, with D possibly matching TRBD1 (6 bases). Trimming stripped 4 bases from V and 3 bases from J, with 16 bases between. From germline, CDR1 is SGHTS and CDR2 YDEGEE. The CDR3 has 15 residues. For the CDR3, the DNA is TGTGCCAGCAGCGAGGGAGGGGGTATCGACTATGGCTACACCTTC. The encoded protein is CASSEGGGIDYGYTF.

The chain links TRBV12-1 to TRBJ1-1; no DNA check was done on the table's D call, TRBD1. TRBV12-1 is classified as a pseudogene. The CDR3 spans 16 residues. This CDR3 is CASSNRDRVRETEAFF. In DNA form, the CDR3 reads TGTGCCAGCAGCAACCGGGACAGGGTGAGGGAAACTGAAGCTTTCTTT.

The chain combines TRBV19 with TRBJ2-1, with 13 nucleotides matching TRBD2. This CDR3 comprises 14 residues. CDR1 is LNHDA, CDR2 SQIVND, per germline (reference sequence). J was trimmed by 7 bases and V by 6 bases; bases with no gene match: 3. The CDR3: CASRRLAGGNEQFF. CDR3 in DNA: TGTGCCAGTAGGAGACTAGCGGGGGGAAATGAGCAGTTCTTC.

The genes are TRBV3-1 (or the pseudogene TRBV3-2) and TRBJ2-3; D gene uncertain. Looked up from germline, CDR1 is LGHDT and CDR2 is YNNKEL (reference sequence). V was pared by 1 base and J by 1 base, with 6 bases between. The CDR3 runs 14 residues. CDR3 in amino acids: CASSQVPGTDTQYF. The CDR3 DNA reads TGTGCCAGCAGCCAAGTTCCAGGCACAGATACGCAGTATTTT.

This clone was seen only once. The V gene is TRBV6-4, the J gene TRBJ1-1, with 11 bases lining up with TRBD1. The length of the CDR3 is 14 residues. V trimming: 6 bases; J trimming: 5 bases; junction bases outside the gene matches: 5. In germline, CDR1 is MRHNA, CDR2 SNTAGT. DNA for the CDR3: TGTGCCAGCAGCGACGGGACAGGGGGGACTGAAGCTTTCTTT. Translation: CASSDGTGGTEAFF.

The rearrangement uses TRBV19 and TRBJ1-5, with a weak D call TRBD1 (5 bases). V was shortened by 1 base and J by 3 bases, with 13 bases between the two germline ends. The CDR3 runs to 16 residues. CDR1 is LNHDA, CDR2 SQIVND, per germline (reference sequence). The CDR3 DNA follows: TGTGCCAGTAGTATAGGGCCCGACAGACCCAATCAGCCCCAGCATTTT. This encodes CASSIGPDRPNQPQHF.

This rearrangement joins TRBV7-9 to TRBJ2-7, with TRBD2 as a possible D gene (5 bases). The CDR3 length is 16 residues. Germline V CDR1 and CDR2: SEHNR, FQNEAQ (reference sequence). The ends were cut back, 5 bases at V and 3 bases at J, with 20 bases in the middle. CDR3 sequence reads: CASSPPAGLWGYEQYF. CDR3 nucleotide sequence: TGTGCCAGCAGCCCCCCTGCCGGACTCTGGGGCTACGAGCAGTACTTC.

V usage is TRBV5-1 and J usage is TRBJ2-7; 7 bases are a match to TRBD1. Trimming took 0 bases from V and 4 from J; bases not matched to a gene: 7. The CDR3 has 15 residues. Germline V gives CDR1 SGHRS, CDR2 YFSETQ. CDR3 sequence reads: CASSLGQGMTYEQYF. The CDR3 nucleotides read TGCGCCAGCAGCTTGGGACAGGGTATGACTTACGAGCAGTACTTC. The full variable domain, in which reference TRBV5-1 and TRBJ2-7 provide the parts outside the CDR3, is KAGVTQTPRYLIKTRGQQVTLSCSPISGHRSVSWYQQTPGQGLQFLFEYFSETQRNKGNFPGRFSGRQFSNSRSEMNVSTLELGDSALYLCASSLGQGMTYEQYFGPGTRLTVT.

This clone was observed a single time. The chain links TRBV4-3 to TRBJ1-2; no clear D. The CDR3 length is 16 residues. The V end lost 4 bases, the J end lost 3 bases, and 18 bases lay between the germline ends. The germline V gene has CDR1 LGHNA and CDR2 YSLEER. CDR3 residues: CASSRINSGLYYGYTF. The CDR3 nucleotides are TGCGCCAGCAGCCGAATAAACAGCGGGCTTTACTATGGCTACACCTTC.